The sequence of this TCR beta chain was determined in a study of metastatic and nonmetastatic thyroid tumors (dated by TCRdb to 2020 to 2021). About the full investigation: Repertoires were compared across peripheral blood and tumor or nodule tissue samples from malignant and benign thyroid patients.

Notes on this clone: The clone's antigen remains unknown. No clone much larger than this one lies a single base away; base qualities are absent.

General conclusions and limits of the study: In both blood and tumor samples, malignant tumors were reported to have significantly higher TCR beta diversity than benign nodules.

CDR1 KGHSH and CDR2 LQKENI were looked up in the germline V gene. The V end loses 3 bases and the J end loses 2 bases, and a stretch of 7 bases separates them. There are 13 amino acids in the CDR3, from cysteine to phenylalanine inclusive. The sequence is cut down to CDR3 DNA, 39 bases in frame from base 1. None of the patients had been given any treatment before thyroid surgery. Using T-cell receptor beta sequencing, the researchers looked back retrospectively at clinical samples from patients, gathered between about 2012 and 2019. Receptor amplification or capture employed PCR. Sequenced using an Illumina HiSeq 4000. High-throughput sequencing was used to profile the TCR beta-chain CDR3 region of each patient. The published analysis was carried out like this. A classifier to discriminate distant-metastatic papillary thyroid cancer patients was built from CDR3 differences across clinicopathological groups. Repertoire diversity was assessed with the Shannon index, and tumor-blood repertoire similarity with the Morisita-Horn index. TCRdb reprocessing: public reads trimmed at Q25 with fastp, clones called with MiXCR, in-frame beta chains kept. TCRdb, not the authors, supplied the V and J calls. Here the sample has around 13,000 clones; around a third occur a single time. The ten largest clones represent roughly 12% of the sample.

Sequenced input: tumor tissue. The clonotype originates from a male donor with papillary thyroid cancer or a benign thyroid nodule (not recorded which). Some clones in this sample may be carry-over from other donors' samples. The rearranged chain carries TRBV18 and TRBJ2-5; possibly the D gene is TRBD2, per 5 matching bases. The DNA sequence is TGTGCCAGCTCACCGGAGGCACAAGAGACCCAGTACTTC. This translates into CASSPEAQETQYF.